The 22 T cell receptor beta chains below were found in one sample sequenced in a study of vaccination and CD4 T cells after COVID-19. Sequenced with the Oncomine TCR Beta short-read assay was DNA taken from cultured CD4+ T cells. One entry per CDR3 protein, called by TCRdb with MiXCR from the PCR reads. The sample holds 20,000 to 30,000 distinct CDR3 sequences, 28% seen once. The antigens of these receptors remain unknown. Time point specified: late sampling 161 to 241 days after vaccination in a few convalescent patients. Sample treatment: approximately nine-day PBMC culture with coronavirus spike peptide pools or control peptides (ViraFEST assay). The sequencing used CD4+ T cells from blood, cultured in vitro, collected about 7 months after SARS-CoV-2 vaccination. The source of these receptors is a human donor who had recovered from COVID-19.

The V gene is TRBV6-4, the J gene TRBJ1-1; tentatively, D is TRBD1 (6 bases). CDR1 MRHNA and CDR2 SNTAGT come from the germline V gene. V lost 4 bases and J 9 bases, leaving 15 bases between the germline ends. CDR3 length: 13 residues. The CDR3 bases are TGTGCCAGCAGTGTTGAGACAGGCAATAAAGCTTTCTTT. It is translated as CASSVETGNKAFF.

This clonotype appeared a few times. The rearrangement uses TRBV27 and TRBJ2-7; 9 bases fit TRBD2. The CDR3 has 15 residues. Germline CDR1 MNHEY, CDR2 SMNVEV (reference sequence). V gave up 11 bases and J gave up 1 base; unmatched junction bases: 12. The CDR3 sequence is CAGLVSGRWSYEQYF. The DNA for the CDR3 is TGTGCCGGCCTAGTAAGCGGGAGGTGGTCCTACGAGCAGTACTTC.

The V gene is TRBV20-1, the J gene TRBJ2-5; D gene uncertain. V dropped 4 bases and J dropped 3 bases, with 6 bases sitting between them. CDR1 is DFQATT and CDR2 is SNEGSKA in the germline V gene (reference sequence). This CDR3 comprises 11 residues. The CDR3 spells CSANPKETQYF. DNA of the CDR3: TGCAGTGCTAACCCTAAAGAGACCCAGTACTTC.

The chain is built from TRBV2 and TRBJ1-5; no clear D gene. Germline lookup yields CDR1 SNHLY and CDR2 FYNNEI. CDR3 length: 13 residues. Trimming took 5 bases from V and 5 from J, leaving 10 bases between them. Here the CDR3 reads CASSFEKDQPQHF. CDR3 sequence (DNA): TGTGCCAGCAGTTTCGAGAAGGATCAGCCCCAGCATTTT.

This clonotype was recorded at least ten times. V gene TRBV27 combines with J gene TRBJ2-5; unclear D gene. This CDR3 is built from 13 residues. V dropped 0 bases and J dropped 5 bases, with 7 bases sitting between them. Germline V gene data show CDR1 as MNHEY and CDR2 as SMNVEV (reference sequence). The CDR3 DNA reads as TGTGCCAGCAGTTTATCCCTAGGGGAGACCCAGTACTTC. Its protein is CASSLSLGETQYF.

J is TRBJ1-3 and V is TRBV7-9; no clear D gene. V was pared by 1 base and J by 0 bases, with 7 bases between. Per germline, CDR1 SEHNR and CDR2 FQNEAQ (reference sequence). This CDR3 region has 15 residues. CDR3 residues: CASSLVSDSGNTIYF. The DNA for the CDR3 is TGTGCCAGCAGCTTAGTCTCAGACTCTGGAAACACCATATATTTT.

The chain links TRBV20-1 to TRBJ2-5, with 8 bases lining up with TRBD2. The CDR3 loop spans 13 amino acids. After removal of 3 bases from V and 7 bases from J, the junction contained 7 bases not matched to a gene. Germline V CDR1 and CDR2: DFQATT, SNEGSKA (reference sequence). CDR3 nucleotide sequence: TGCAGTGCTAGCACTAGCGGAAAGGGGACCCAGTACTTC. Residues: CSASTSGKGTQYF.

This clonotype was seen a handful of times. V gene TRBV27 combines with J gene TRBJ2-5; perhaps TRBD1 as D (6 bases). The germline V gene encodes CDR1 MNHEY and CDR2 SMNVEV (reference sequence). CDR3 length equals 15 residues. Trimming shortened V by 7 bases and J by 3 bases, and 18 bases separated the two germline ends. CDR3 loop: CASKRHYRDEETQYF. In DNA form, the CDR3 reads TGTGCCAGCAAACGGCATTACAGGGATGAAGAGACCCAGTACTTC.

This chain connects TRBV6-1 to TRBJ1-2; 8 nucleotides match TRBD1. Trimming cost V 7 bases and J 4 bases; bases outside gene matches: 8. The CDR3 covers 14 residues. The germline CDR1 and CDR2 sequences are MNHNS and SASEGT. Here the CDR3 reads CASTPQGVVYGYTF. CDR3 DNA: TGTGCCAGCACCCCACAGGGGGTGGTCTATGGCTACACCTTC.

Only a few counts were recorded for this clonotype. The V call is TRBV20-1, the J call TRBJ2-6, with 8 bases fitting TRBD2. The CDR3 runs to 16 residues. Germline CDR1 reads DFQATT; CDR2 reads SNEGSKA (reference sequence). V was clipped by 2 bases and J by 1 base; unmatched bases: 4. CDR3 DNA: TGCAGTGCTAGAAGCGGGGGTGGGTCTGGGGCCAACGTCCTGACTTTC. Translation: CSARSGGGSGANVLTF.

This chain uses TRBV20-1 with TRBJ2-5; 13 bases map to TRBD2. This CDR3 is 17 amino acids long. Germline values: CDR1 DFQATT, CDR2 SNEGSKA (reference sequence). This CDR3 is CSPTHWTSGSLRETQYF. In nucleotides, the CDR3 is TGCAGCCCTACCCACTGGACTAGCGGGAGTCTTCGAGAGACCCAGTACTTC.

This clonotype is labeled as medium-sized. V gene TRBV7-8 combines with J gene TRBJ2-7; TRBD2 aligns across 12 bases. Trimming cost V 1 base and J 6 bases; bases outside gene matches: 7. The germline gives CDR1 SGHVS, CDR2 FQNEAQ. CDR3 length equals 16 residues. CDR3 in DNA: TGTGCCAGCAGCTTAGGACTAGCGGGAGTACTTCGCGAGCAGTACTTC. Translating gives CASSLGLAGVLREQYF. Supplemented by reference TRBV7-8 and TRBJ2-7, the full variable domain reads GAGVSQSPRYKVAKRGQDVALRCDPISGHVSLFWYQQALGQGPEFLTYFQNEAQLDKSGLPSDRFFAERPEGSVSTLKIQRTQQEDSAVYLCASSLGLAGVLREQYFGPGTRLTVT.

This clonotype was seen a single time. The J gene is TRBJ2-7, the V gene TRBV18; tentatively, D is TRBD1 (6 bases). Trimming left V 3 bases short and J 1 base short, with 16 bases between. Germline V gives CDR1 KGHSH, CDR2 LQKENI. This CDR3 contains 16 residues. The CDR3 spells CASSPRAGVTSYEQYF. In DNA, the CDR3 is TGTGCCAGCTCACCGAGGGCAGGGGTCACATCCTACGAGCAGTACTTC.

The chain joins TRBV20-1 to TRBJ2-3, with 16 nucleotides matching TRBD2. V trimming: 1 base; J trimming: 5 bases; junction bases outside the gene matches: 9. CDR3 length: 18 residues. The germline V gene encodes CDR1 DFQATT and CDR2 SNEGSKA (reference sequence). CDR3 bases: TGCAGTGCTAGAGGGGGACTAGCGGGAGGGCGTGGGATAGATACGCAGTATTTT. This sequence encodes CSARGGLAGGRGIDTQYF.

The DNA for the CDR3 is TGTGCCAGCAGTGAAGTCCAAGATCCCAACTACGAGCAGTACTTC. It translates to CASSEVQDPNYEQYF. The chain links TRBV6-1 to TRBJ2-7; D not certain. The ends were cut back, 1 base at V and 3 bases at J, with 13 bases in the middle. The CDR3 is made up of 15 amino acids. CDR1 MNHNS and CDR2 SASEGT come from the germline V gene.

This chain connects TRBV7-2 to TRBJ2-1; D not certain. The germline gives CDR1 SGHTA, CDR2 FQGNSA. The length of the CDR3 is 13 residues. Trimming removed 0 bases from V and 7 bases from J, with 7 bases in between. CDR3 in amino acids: CASSLASMNEQFF. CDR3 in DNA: TGTGCCAGCAGCTTAGCTAGCATGAATGAGCAGTTCTTC.

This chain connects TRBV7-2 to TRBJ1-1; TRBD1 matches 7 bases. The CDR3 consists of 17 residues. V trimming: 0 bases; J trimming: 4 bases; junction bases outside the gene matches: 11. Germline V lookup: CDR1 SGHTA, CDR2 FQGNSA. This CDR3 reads CASSLAPTGELGTEAFF. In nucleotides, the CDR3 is TGTGCCAGCAGCTTAGCCCCTACAGGGGAGTTGGGCACTGAAGCTTTCTTT.

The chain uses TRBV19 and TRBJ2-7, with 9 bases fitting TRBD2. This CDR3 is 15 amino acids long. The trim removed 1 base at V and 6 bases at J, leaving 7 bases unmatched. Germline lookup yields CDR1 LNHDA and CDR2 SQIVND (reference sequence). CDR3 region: CASSIGLAGECEQYF. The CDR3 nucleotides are TGTGCCAGTAGTATAGGGTTAGCGGGAGAATGCGAGCAGTACTTC.

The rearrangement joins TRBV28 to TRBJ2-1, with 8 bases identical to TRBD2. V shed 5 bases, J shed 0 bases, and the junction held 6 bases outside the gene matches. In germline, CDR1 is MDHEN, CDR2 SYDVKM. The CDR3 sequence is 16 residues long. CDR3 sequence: CASSNTSGSSYNEQFF. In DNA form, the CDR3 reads TGTGCCAGCAGTAACACTAGCGGTAGCTCCTACAATGAGCAGTTCTTC.

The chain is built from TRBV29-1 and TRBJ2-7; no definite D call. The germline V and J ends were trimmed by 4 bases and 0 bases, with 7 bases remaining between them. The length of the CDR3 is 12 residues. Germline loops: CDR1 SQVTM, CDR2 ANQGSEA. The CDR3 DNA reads TGCAGCGTTGGTGTGAGCTCCTACGAGCAGTACTTC. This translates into CSVGVSSYEQYF.

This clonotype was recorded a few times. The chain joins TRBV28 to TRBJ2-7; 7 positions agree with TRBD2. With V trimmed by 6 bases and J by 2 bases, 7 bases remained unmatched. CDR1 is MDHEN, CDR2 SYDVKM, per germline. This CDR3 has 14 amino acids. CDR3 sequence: CASRPGLLTYEQYF. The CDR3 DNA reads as TGTGCCAGCAGACCGGGACTACTAACCTACGAGCAGTACTTC.

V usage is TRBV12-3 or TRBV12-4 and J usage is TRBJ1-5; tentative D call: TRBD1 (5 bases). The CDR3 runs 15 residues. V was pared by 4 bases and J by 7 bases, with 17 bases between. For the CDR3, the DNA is TGTGCCAGCAGTTCCGGACGGGGCCACTACCAGCCCCAGCATTTT. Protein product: CASSSGRGHYQPQHF.